This TCR beta chain was obtained from a study of beta chain features in type 1 diabetes (dated by TCRdb to 2017 to 2018). A note on the overall study: Mean age, gender distribution, total cell number and subset yield did not differ between patients and healthy donors. A total of about 110,000,000 sorted cells were examined across all samples, and a strong correlation was observed between cell number per subset and RNA yield. The study compared TCRB repertoires of sorted circulating CD4+ T cell subsets between recently diagnosed type 1 diabetes patients and matched healthy donors. Regulatory and stem cell-like memory subsets were obtained from only 8 patients and about 8 healthy donors, while naive and central memory subsets were obtained from all 30 or so donors. The study at large found these results: In all four CD4+ subsets, TCRB CDR3 length was moderately but significantly shorter in type 1 diabetes patients. Shorter templates might have been favored by PCR, but patient and control samples were amplified and corrected together, so both groups would have been affected equally by any skew. Naive, central memory and regulatory TCRB repertoires appeared to be more alike among patients than among healthy donors. Because cDNA was sequenced instead of genomic DNA, activated cells with high expression could be over-represented, although the groups did not differ in activation or CD3 levels. Patients with type 1 diabetes made fewer insertions and deleted more nucleotides at VDJ recombination sites, implying thymic rearrangement abnormalities. Only small numbers of individuals were included in the HLA sub-analyses, which left unresolved whether HLA type had any influence on TCRB rearrangement.

V has 1 base trimmed and J has 6 bases trimmed; junction bases matching no gene number 5. CDR1 and CDR2 (SGHRS, YFSETQ) derive from the germline V gene. From cysteine to phenylalanine, the CDR3 is 16 amino acids long. CDR3 DNA only is kept here, 48 bases in frame from base 1. A single peripheral blood draw of roughly 0.11 L on average was collected from each donor into heparinised tubes. A BD FACSAria II was used to sort naive, central memory, regulatory and stem cell-like memory CD4+ T cells with a panel that included CD45RO, CCR7, CD25, CD127, CD95 and CD27. A purity above 98% was achieved for all sorted populations. PBMCs were isolated immediately by Lymphoprep density gradient centrifugation and stained directly without culture. So that batch effects would be minimized, each experiment stained and sorted samples in pairs, pairing one healthy donor with one patient. The entire amount of isolated RNA was reverse transcribed using the High Capacity cDNA Reverse Transcription Kit, so the sequenced TCRB transcripts were expressed ones. Naive, central memory and regulatory T cell samples underwent deep immunoSEQ sequencing, averaging around 3.9 million total reads per sample. After sorted cells were lysed in RLT buffer, RNA was extracted with DNase-treated RNeasy Micro or Mini kits, with the choice depending on cell number. Each cell subset was processed separately to prevent cross-contamination, with patient and healthy donor samples processed together. TCRB sequences were amplified from cDNA with the immunoSEQ multiplex PCR, producing 87-bp fragments spanning the CDR3 region. The amplicons were sequenced using the Illumina HiSeq platform. The study's own analysis went as follows. Synthetic template baselines were used to correct PCR bias computationally, reads within Hamming distance 2 were collapsed together, and singletons that could not be merged were discarded. Reads were aligned against IMGT to assign V, D and J genes, CDR3 length and insertions or deletions at six rearrangement sites. Within each subset, clonotype counts were normalized to sorted cell number, after which true diversity and Gini coefficients were computed with the tcR R package. Repertoire sharing was quantified using the overlap coefficient calculated on TCRB nucleotide sequences. Imported from immuneACCESS, the table was reduced by TCRdb to in-frame sequences with V and J called. These copies leave out some clones; in studies compared against another copy, an unresolved V gene accounts for under half, and the cause of the remainder is not known. From that table come the V and J calls and clone size; the DNA was used to work out D and trimming. The sample table shows fewer than 20,000 clones, and 69% are seen once. The ten biggest clones cover 2% to 2.5% of the sample.

For this clone: This receptor's antigen is unknown. No quality values exist for individual bases; no much larger clone is one base distant.

The chain is assembled from TRBV5-1 and TRBJ2-3; 13 junctional bases match TRBD2. The TCR originated in a young man with type 1 diabetes. Sequencing was performed on Tregs from blood. The sample's cell subset or site label, in plain terms: regulatory CD4+ T cells. This receptor has the CDR3 CASSLMGLAGYDTQYF. The bases read TGCGCCAGCAGCTTGATGGGACTAGCGGGGTATGATACGCAGTATTTT.